Listed here is a single T cell receptor beta chain. The record originates from a study of response to subunit inactivated influenza vaccine. The CDR3 has 14 amino acids. Germline CDR1 DFQATT, CDR2 SNEGSKA (reference sequence). Trimming took 5 bases from V and 2 from J; bases not matched to a gene: 8. Using its own MiXCR run on the RT-PCR reads, TCRdb lists one record per CDR3 protein. The sample lists around 580,000 distinct CDR3 sequences, around 11% seen once, with approximately 10% in the top ten. This sequence joins TRBV20-1 and TRBJ2-5, with TRBD1 matching over 7 bases. The TCR originated in a man aged 50-60 years who received an inactivated influenza vaccine. This sample comprised PBMCs from blood, obtained on the day of vaccination. This CDR3 is CSAGRTGLQETQYF. For the CDR3, the DNA is TGCAGTGCTGGCCGGACAGGCCTTCAAGAGACCCAGTACTTC.